This T cell receptor (beta chain) was captured in a study of control samples from healthy donors and cancer patients. Profiled with immunoSEQ multiplex PCR; TCRdb holds only in-frame clones, not every one. The sample includes about 80,000 clones, roughly 88% of them seen just once. This clone was seen just once. Germline CDR1 is SGHTS and CDR2 is YDEGEE. The CDR3 runs 17 residues. The germline V and J ends were trimmed by 4 bases and 0 bases, with 17 bases remaining between them. This chain uses TRBV5-8 with TRBJ2-1; D not certain. The sample comprised PBMCs. The clonotype comes from a man in his fifties or sixties with head and neck cancer. DNA of the CDR3: TGTGCCAGCAGCGTGGAAGGGTGGCAAGGCTCCTACAATGAGCAGTTCTTC. It specifies CASSVEGWQGSYNEQFF.